The 23 T cell receptor beta chains reported below all come from one sample, sequenced in a study of shared clonotypes between healthy human individuals. Assay used: immunoSEQ multiplex PCR; TCRdb lists only in-frame clones, some missing. The sample lists roughly 1,500,000 clones, about 98% occurring once. Material for sequencing was naive CD4+ T cells sorted from blood. The subset here: CD45RA+ positively selected. The source is a man younger than 45 in good health.

The rearrangement joins TRBV2 to TRBJ2-7, with 8 bases that match TRBD2. Germline assignment: CDR1 SNHLY and CDR2 FYNNEI. Trimming cost V 6 bases and J 1 base; bases outside gene matches: 11. CDR3 length: 16 residues. CDR3 loop: CASREIKREQSYEQYF. CDR3 in DNA: TGTGCCAGCAGGGAAATCAAGCGGGAGCAATCCTACGAGCAGTACTTC. The full variable domain, with the rest looked up from reference TRBV2 and TRBJ2-7, is EPEVTQTPSHQVTQMGQEVILRCVPISNHLYFYWYRQILGQKVEFLVSFYNNEISEKSEIFDDQFSVERPDGSNFTLKIRSTKLEDSAMYFCASREIKREQSYEQYFGPGTRLTVT.

V and J are TRBV25-1 and TRBJ2-3; D is possibly TRBD1 or TRBD2 (6 bases each). Germline V gene lookup returns CDR1 MGHDK and CDR2 SYGVNS. V was shortened by 1 base and J by 15 bases, with 11 bases between the two germline ends. The CDR3 has 11 residues. The CDR3 nucleotides are TGTGCCAGCAGTGAATCCGGGGGCATCTATTTT. This sequence encodes CASSESGGIYF.

This clone has more than one count but fewer than ten. V gene TRBV5-1 combines with J gene TRBJ2-7, with 10 nucleotides matching TRBD2. Germline loops: CDR1 SGHRS, CDR2 YFSETQ. V dropped 4 bases and J dropped 6; count of bases not matched to a gene: 4. This CDR3 has 13 amino acids. The CDR3 coding sequence is TGCGCCAGCAGCCCTAGCGGGAGCCCCGAGCAGTACTTC. As protein: CASSPSGSPEQYF.

Regarding this clone: Other DNA sequences within the sample encode an identical CDR3. This chain links TRBV11-2 with TRBJ2-2; D unresolved. The CDR3 totals 14 residues. From germline, CDR1 is SGHAT and CDR2 FQNNGV. Deletions cut 1 base from V and 6 bases from J, with 9 bases between. For the CDR3, the DNA is TGTGCCAGCAGCTTAGGCCCAGGCGCCGGGGAGCTGTTTTTT. Protein sequence: CASSLGPGAGELFF.

V and J are TRBV5-4 and TRBJ2-2, with unresolved D. Germline CDR1 is SGHNT and CDR2 is YYREEE (reference sequence). The CDR3 runs to 13 residues. The V and J ends lost 0 bases and 8 bases respectively, with 8 bases between them. CDR3 in amino acids: CASSLGAGGELFF. CDR3 bases: TGTGCCAGCAGCTTGGGGGCAGGAGGGGAGCTGTTTTTT.

The chain joins TRBV11-3 to TRBJ2-3, with 12 bases aligning to TRBD2. Germline V gives CDR1 SGHNT, CDR2 YENEEA. The V and J ends lost 4 bases and 3 bases, in that order; junction bases with no gene match: 14. The CDR3 runs to 19 residues. Written as DNA, the CDR3 is TGTGCCAGCAGCTCGCGGACTAGCGGGGTCTCTCCACCGACAGATACGCAGTATTTT. Translated, it gives CASSSRTSGVSPPTDTQYF.

The chain carries TRBV15 and TRBJ2-5; D ambiguous. V lost 4 bases to trimming and J lost 3 bases, with 12 bases between them. The CDR3 contains 14 residues. The germline gives CDR1 LNHNV, CDR2 YYDKDF (reference sequence). CDR3 amino acids: CATSINSVEETQYF. In DNA, the CDR3 is TGTGCCACCAGCATCAACAGCGTCGAAGAGACCCAGTACTTC.

The chain joins TRBV7-2 to TRBJ1-2; D not resolved. The V and J ends lost 1 base and 1 base respectively, with 7 bases between them. The CDR3 is 14 residues long. CDR1 is SGHTA, CDR2 FQGNSA, per germline. The DNA for the CDR3 is TGTGCCAGCAGCTTAGAAGGAATTAACTATGGCTACACCTTC. Translated, it gives CASSLEGINYGYTF.

The chain joins TRBV27 to TRBJ2-2; unclear D gene. V was clipped by 4 bases and J by 1 base, with 4 bases between them. The germline CDR1 and CDR2 sequences are MNHEY and SMNVEV (reference sequence). There are 13 residues in the CDR3. CDR3 region: CASSSMNTGELFF. CDR3 DNA: TGTGCCAGCAGTTCTATGAACACCGGGGAGCTGTTTTTT.

The chain couples TRBV30 to TRBJ2-6, with D unclear. The CDR3 is 14 residues long. Germline-derived CDR1 and CDR2 are GTSNPN and SVGIG (reference sequence). Trimming cost V 3 bases and J 0 bases, with 6 bases left between them. For the CDR3, the DNA is TGTGCCTGGAGGGGTCGCTCTGGGGCCAACGTCCTGACTTTC. This sequence encodes CAWRGRSGANVLTF.

This clone appeared a single time. The chain joins TRBV15 to TRBJ2-3, with D tentatively TRBD1 (5 bases). Germline CDR1 reads LNHNV; CDR2 reads YYDKDF (reference sequence). The CDR3 has 17 amino acids. With 1 base removed from V and 7 bases from J, the gap between germline ends came to 21 bases. The DNA of the CDR3 is TGTGCCACCAGCAGAGTTGGTCGGACCACTCGACAGTATACGCAGTATTTT. The encoded protein is CATSRVGRTTRQYTQYF.

The chain links TRBV5-4 to TRBJ1-4; no clear D gene. Germline-derived CDR1 and CDR2 are SGHNT and YYREEE (reference sequence). V was pared by 2 bases and J by 7 bases, with 12 bases between. The CDR3 sequence is 14 residues long. The DNA of the CDR3 is TGTGCCAGCAGCTTTAAGGCGGAGGGTGAAAAACTGTTTTTT. Its translation is CASSFKAEGEKLFF.

The chain recombines TRBV5-1 with TRBJ2-7; D not certain. Looked up from germline, CDR1 is SGHRS and CDR2 is YFSETQ. This CDR3 has 14 residues. V was shortened by 0 bases and J by 1 base, with 8 bases between the two germline ends. The CDR3 DNA reads as TGCGCCAGCAGCTTGGAAGTCGTTTCCTACGAGCAGTACTTC. Translating gives CASSLEVVSYEQYF.

The rearrangement joins TRBV11-2 to TRBJ2-7, with unresolved D. The CDR3 runs to 14 residues. Germline values: CDR1 SGHAT, CDR2 FQNNGV. Between the trimmed V and J ends, which lost 3 bases and 1 base, there was a span of 10 bases. CDR3 sequence reads: CASSFIGQSYEQYF. CDR3 nucleotide sequence: TGTGCCAGCAGCTTTATCGGTCAGTCCTACGAGCAGTACTTC.

CDR3 loop: CASKGGTAYNEQFF. The CDR3 DNA follows: TGTGCCAGCAAGGGAGGTACCGCCTACAATGAGCAGTTCTTC. The chain joins TRBV7-2 to TRBJ2-1; D may be TRBD2 (6 bases). Germline CDR1 is SGHTA and CDR2 is FQGNSA. The V gene lost 7 bases and the J gene lost 2 bases, with 12 bases spanning the gap. There are 14 residues in the CDR3.

V and J are TRBV5-4 and TRBJ2-2, with a possible D match to TRBD1 (6 bases). The CDR3 has 15 amino acids. V was shortened by 4 bases and J by 1 base, with 11 bases between the two germline ends. Germline V gene lookup returns CDR1 SGHNT and CDR2 YYREEE (reference sequence). The CDR3 nucleotides read TGTGCCAGCAGCCCCAGGACAGAGAACACCGGGGAGCTGTTTTTT. Translated, it gives CASSPRTENTGELFF.

The gene calls are TRBV5-1 and TRBJ2-1; TRBD2 matches 9 bases. The CDR3 has 16 amino acids. CDR1 is SGHRS and CDR2 is YFSETQ in the germline V gene. Unmatched junction bases numbered 6, after V lost 3 bases and J lost 2 bases. CDR3 DNA: TGCGCCAGCAGCTCCCCTTTAGCGGGAGCCTACAATGAGCAGTTCTTC. Residues: CASSSPLAGAYNEQFF.

This chain uses TRBV7-9 with TRBJ1-4, with D uncertain. This CDR3 is built from 15 residues. Trimming removed 5 bases at V and 5 bases at J, with 15 bases between. Germline CDR1 reads SEHNR; CDR2 reads FQNEAQ (reference sequence). This chain's CDR3 is CASSLGQPGNEKLFF. The CDR3 coding sequence is TGTGCCAGCAGCCTAGGTCAGCCAGGAAATGAAAAACTGTTTTTT.

Of note for this clone: Other DNA variants within this sample encode the same CDR3. J is TRBJ2-3 and V is TRBV18, with 10 bases that match TRBD2. The CDR3 loop spans 15 amino acids. Unmatched junction bases numbered 4, after V lost 3 bases and J lost 4 bases. Germline V gene lookup returns CDR1 KGHSH and CDR2 LQKENI. CDR3 in amino acids: CASSPLAGEADTQYF. DNA for the CDR3: TGTGCCAGCTCACCTCTAGCGGGAGAAGCAGATACGCAGTATTTT.

This rearrangement joins TRBV2 to TRBJ1-2; TRBD1 is a possible D gene (6 bases). V was cut by 10 bases and J by 1 base, with 10 bases left in between. CDR1 and CDR2 (germline): SNHLY, FYNNEI. The CDR3 extends over 12 amino acids. This chain's CDR3 is CAKQGVNYGYTF. CDR3 nucleotide sequence: TGTGCCAAACAGGGAGTTAACTATGGCTACACCTTC.

The genes are TRBV28 and TRBJ2-5; no reliable D call. Per the germline V gene, CDR1 is MDHEN and CDR2 is SYDVKM. The CDR3 extends over 16 amino acids. The V end lost 6 bases, the J end lost 0 bases, and 17 bases lay between the germline ends. The CDR3 nucleotides read TGTGCCAGCAGCGCAAGATGGTTCGCCAACCAAGAGACCCAGTACTTC. As protein: CASSARWFANQETQYF.

This sequence joins TRBV6-8 and TRBJ2-2; tentative D call: TRBD2 (5 bases). The V end lost 5 bases, the J end lost 5 bases, and 27 bases lay between the germline ends. The CDR3 contains 19 residues. CDR1 is MNHGY, CDR2 SAAAGT, per germline. CDR3 bases: TGTGCCAGCAGTCCACACCTTCTGAACCCAGCGGAGCGGACCGGGGAGCTGTTTTTT. Translating it yields CASSPHLLNPAERTGELFF.

The rearrangement links TRBV19 to TRBJ1-1, with TRBD1 matching 7 bases. CDR1 LNHDA and CDR2 SQIVND come from the germline V gene (reference sequence). J was trimmed by 4 bases and V by 5 bases; bases with no gene match: 4. The CDR3 has 13 residues. The CDR3 region has the DNA TGTGCCAGTAGTTACAGGGGACCCACTGAAGCTTTCTTT. This sequence encodes CASSYRGPTEAFF. Using reference TRBV19 and TRBJ1-1 for the parts outside the CDR3, the full variable domain is DGGITQSPKYLFRKEGQNVTLSCEQNLNHDAMYWYRQDPGQGLRLIYYSQIVNDFQKGDIAEGYSVSREKKESFPLTVTSAQKNPTAFYLCASSYRGPTEAFFGQGTRLTVV.